This TCR beta chain was identified in a study of response to subunit inactivated influenza vaccine. Points from the study as a whole: Every seasonal influenza vaccination brings in few new T cells, the authors suggested.

CDR1 and CDR2 from the germline V gene are DFQATT and SNEGSKA (reference sequence). The CDR3 has 13 residues. This clonotype was picked up a small number of times. Antigen unknown. TCRdb re-derived calls from the RT-PCR reads in MiXCR, one entry per CDR3 protein. The data show hundreds of thousands of distinct CDR3 sequences, with approximately 17% seen just once and roughly a tenth held by the top ten. V usage is TRBV20-1 and J usage is TRBJ2-3; no firm D call. Sequenced material: PBMCs from blood, taken 5 days after vaccination. The sequence was obtained from a man over 45 who received an inactivated influenza vaccine. This CDR3 is CSPKETGPDTQYF. In DNA, the CDR3 is TGCAGCCCAAAGGAAACTGGCCCAGATACGCAGTATTTT.